One TCR beta chain is described in this entry. These data belong to a study of technical replicates of blood from a few donors. The data were produced by immunoSEQ multiplex PCR, yet TCRdb's version contains in-frame clones alone and is incomplete. The sample lists some 93,000 clones; about 95% were seen once. Germline-derived CDR1 and CDR2 are MGHDK and SYGVNS. The CDR3 length is 15 residues. Trimming took 5 bases from V and 4 from J, leaving 16 bases between them. The sequenced material came from T cells isolated from PBMCs. V and J are TRBV25-1 and TRBJ2-3, with D possibly TRBD2 on 7 matching bases. The TCR originated in a human donor in good health. The CDR3 region is CASSPYRGAADTQYF. The CDR3 DNA reads TGTGCCAGCAGTCCCTATCGGGGGGCCGCAGATACGCAGTATTTT.